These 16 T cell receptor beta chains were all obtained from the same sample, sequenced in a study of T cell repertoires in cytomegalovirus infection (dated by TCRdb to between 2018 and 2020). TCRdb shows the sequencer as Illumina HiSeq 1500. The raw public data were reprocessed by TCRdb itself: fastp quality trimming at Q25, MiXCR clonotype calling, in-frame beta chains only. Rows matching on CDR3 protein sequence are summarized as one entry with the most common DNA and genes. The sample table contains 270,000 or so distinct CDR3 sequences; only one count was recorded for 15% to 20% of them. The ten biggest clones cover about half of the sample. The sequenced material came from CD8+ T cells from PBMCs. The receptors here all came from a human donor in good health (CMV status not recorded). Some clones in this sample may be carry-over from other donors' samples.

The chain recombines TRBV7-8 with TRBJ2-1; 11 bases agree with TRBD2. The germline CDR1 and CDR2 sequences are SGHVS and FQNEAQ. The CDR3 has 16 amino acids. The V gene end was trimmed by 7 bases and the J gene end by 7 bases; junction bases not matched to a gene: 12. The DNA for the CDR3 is TGTGCCAGCACCTCGAGGTTAGCGGGGGGGCCGAATGAGCAGTTCTTC. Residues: CASTSRLAGGPNEQFF.

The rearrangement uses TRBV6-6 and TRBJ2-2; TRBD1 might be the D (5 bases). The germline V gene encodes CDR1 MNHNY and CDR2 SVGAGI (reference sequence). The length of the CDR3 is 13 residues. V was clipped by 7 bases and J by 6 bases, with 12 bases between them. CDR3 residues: CASISPGSGELFF. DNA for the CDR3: TGTGCCAGCATAAGCCCAGGGTCCGGGGAGCTGTTTTTT.

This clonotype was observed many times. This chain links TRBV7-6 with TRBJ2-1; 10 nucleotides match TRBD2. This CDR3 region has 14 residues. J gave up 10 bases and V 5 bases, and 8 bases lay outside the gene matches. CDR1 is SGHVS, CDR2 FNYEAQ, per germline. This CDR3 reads CASSAKAGGLEQFF. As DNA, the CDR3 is TGTGCCAGCAGCGCGAAAGCGGGGGGGTTGGAGCAGTTCTTC.

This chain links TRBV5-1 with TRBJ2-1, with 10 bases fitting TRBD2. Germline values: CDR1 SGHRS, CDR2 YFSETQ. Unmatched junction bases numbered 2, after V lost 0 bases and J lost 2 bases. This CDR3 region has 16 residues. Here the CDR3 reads CASSLDSGGPYNEQFF. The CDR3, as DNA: TGCGCCAGCAGCTTGGATAGCGGGGGGCCCTACAATGAGCAGTTCTTC.

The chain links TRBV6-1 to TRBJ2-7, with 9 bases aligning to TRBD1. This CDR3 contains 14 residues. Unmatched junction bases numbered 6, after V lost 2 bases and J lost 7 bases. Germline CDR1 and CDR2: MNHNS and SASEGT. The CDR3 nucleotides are TGTGCCAGCAGTGAATGGACAGGGGTTGAGGAGCAGTACTTC. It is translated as CASSEWTGVEEQYF.

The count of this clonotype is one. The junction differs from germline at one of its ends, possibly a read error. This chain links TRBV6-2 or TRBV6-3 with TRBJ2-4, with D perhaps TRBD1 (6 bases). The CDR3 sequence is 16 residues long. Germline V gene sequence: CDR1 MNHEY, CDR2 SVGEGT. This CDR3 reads CASSSDRNVDKNIQHF. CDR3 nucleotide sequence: TGTGCCAGCAGTTCCGACAGGAACGTGGACAAAAACATTCAGCACTTC.

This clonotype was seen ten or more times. The CDR3 coding sequence is TGTGCCAGCAGCTCCCCCACGTGGGGTTTGAAGCAGTACTTC. It codes for CASSSPTWGLKQYF. The V gene is TRBV7-9, the J gene TRBJ2-7; D unclear. Trimming pared 4 bases from V and 8 bases from J, leaving 18 bases between. In germline, CDR1 is SEHNR, CDR2 FQNEAQ (reference sequence). The CDR3 has 14 residues.

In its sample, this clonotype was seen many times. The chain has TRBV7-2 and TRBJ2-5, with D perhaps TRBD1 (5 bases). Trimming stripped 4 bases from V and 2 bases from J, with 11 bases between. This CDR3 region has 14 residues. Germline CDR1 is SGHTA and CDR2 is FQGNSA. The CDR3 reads CASSSQTVQETQYF. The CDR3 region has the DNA TGTGCCAGCAGCTCACAGACAGTTCAAGAGACCCAGTACTTC.

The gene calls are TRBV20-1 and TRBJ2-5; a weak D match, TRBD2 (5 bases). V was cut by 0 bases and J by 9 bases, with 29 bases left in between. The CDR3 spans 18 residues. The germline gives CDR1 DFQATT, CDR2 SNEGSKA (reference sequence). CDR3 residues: CSARDIESALVAQRAQYF. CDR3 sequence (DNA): TGCAGTGCTAGAGATATAGAATCGGCACTAGTCGCCCAAAGGGCCCAGTACTTC.

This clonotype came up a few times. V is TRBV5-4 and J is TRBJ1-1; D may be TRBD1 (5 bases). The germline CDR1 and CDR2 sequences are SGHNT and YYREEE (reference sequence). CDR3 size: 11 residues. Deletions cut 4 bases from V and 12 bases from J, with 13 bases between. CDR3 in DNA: TGTGCCAGCAGCGCTGGGGGTTATCCTTTCTTT. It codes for CASSAGGYPFF.

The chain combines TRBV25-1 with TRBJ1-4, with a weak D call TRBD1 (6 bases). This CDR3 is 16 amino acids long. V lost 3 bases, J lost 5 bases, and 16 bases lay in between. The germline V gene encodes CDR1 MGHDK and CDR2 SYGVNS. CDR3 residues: CASSDGQTGGNEKLFF. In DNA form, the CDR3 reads TGTGCCAGCAGTGACGGACAGACCGGAGGCAATGAAAAACTGTTTTTT.

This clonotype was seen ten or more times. The DNA for the CDR3 is TGTGCCAGCAGTTTGACGGGGAACACAGATACGCAGTATTTT. Amino acid sequence: CASSLTGNTDTQYF. The chain employs TRBV28 and TRBJ2-3, with TRBD2 as a possible D gene (5 bases). CDR3 size: 14 residues. The V gene's germline CDR1 is MDHEN and CDR2 SYDVKM. The V end lost 3 bases, the J end lost 2 bases, and 9 bases lay between the germline ends.

The chain's CDR3 is CASSLTVDLGNSSPLHF. In nucleotides, the CDR3 is TGTGCCAGCAGCCTGACGGTGGATCTTGGAAATAGTTCACCCCTCCACTTT. The chain carries TRBV7-3 and TRBJ1-6; D is ambiguous. Germline values: CDR1 SGHTA, CDR2 FQGTGA. Trimming removed 5 bases at V and 9 bases at J, with 23 bases between. This CDR3 is 17 amino acids long. Filled out from reference TRBV7-3 and TRBJ1-6, the complete variable domain reads GAGVSQTPSNKVTEKGKYVELRCDPISGHTALYWYRQSLGQGPEFLIYFQGTGAADDSGLPNDRFFAVRPEGSVSTLKIQRTERGDSAVYLCASSLTVDLGNSSPLHFGNGTRLTVT.

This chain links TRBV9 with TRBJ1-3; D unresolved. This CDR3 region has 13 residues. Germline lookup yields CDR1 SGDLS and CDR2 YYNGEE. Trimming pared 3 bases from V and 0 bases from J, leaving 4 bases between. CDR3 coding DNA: TGTGCCAGCAGCGACAGCTCTGGAAACACCATATATTTT. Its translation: CASSDSSGNTIYF.

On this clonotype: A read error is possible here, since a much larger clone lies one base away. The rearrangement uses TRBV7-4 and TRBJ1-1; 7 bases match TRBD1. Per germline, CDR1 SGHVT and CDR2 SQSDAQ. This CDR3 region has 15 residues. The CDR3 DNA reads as TGTGCCAGCAGAGAACGGGGACAGCTGAACTCTGAAGCTTTCTTT. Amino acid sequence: CASRERGQLNSEAFF. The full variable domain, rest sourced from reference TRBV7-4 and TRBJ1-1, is GAGVSQSPRYKVAKRGRDVALRCDSISGHVTLYWYRQTLGQGSEVLTYSQSDAQRDKSGRPSGRFSAERPERSVSTLKIQRTEQGDSAVYLCASRERGQLNSEAFFGQGTRLTVV.

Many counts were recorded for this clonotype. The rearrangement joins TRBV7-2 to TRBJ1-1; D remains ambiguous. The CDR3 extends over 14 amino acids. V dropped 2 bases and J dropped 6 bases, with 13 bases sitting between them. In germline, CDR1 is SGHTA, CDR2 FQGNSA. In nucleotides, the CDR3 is TGTGCCAGCAGCTTATTTAATGAGGCCCCTGAAGCTTTCTTT. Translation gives CASSLFNEAPEAFF.